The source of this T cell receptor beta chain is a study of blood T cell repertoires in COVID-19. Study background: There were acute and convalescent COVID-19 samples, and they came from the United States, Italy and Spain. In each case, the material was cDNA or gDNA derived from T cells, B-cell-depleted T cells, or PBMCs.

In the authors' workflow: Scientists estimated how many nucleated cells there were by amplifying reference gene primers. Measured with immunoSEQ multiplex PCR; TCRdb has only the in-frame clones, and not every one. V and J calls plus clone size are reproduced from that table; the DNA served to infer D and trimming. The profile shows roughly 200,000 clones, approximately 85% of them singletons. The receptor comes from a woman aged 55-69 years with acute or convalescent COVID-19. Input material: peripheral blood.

CDR3 in DNA: TGTGCCAGCAGTCTAGACGGTGAGCAGTTCTTC. This encodes CASSLDGEQFF. The chain joins TRBV12-3 or TRBV12-4 to TRBJ2-1; D unresolved. The CDR3 runs 11 residues. Trimming shortened V by 5 bases and J by 9 bases, and 8 bases separated the two germline ends.